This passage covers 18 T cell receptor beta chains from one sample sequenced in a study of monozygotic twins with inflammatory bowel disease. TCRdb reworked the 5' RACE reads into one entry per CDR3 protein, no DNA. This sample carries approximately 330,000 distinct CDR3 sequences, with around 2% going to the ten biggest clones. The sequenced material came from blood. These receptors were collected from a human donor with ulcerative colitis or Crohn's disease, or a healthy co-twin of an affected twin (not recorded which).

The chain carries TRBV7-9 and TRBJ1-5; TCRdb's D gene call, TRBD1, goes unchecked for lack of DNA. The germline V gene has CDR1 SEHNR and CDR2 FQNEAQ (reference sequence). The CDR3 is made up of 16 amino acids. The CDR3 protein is CASSLAWDRENQPQHF.

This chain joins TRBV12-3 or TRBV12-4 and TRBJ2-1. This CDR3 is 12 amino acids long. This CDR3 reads CASSLGDLNQFF.

Here the CDR3 reads CASSEAWTSGSYVQYF. V and J are TRBV6-1 and TRBJ2-7; TCRdb's assignment of TRBD2 cannot be checked, as there is no DNA. Germline V gene data show CDR1 as MNHNS and CDR2 as SASEGT. The CDR3 is 16 residues long.

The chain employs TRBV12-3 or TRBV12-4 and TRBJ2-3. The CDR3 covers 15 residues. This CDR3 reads CASSFSGSATDTQYF.

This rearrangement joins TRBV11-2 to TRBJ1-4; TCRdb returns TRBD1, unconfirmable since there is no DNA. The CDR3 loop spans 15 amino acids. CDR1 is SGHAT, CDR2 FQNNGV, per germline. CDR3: CASSLTQGYLEKLFF.

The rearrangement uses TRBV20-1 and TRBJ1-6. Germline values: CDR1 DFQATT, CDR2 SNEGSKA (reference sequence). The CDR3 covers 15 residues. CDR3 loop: CSARGAPTARSPLHF.

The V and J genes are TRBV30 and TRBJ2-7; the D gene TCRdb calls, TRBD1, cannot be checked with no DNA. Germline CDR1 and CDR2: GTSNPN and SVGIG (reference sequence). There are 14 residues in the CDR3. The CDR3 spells CAWSPGVGSYEQYF.

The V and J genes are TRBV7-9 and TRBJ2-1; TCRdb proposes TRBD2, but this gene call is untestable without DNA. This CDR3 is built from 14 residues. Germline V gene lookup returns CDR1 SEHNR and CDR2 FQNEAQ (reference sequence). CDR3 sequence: CASIPSRLYNEQFF.

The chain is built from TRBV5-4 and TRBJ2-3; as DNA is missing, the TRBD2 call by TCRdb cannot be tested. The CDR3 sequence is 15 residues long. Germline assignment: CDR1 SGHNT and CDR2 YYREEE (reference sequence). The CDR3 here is CASSPSGPSTDTQYF.

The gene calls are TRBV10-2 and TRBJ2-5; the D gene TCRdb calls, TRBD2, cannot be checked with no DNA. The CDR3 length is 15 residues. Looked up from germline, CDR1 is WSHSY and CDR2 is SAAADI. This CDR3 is CASSESRGSLQTQYF.

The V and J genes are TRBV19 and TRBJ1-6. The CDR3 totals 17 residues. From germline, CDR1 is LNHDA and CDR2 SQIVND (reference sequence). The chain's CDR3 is CASSNPTASSYNSPLHF.

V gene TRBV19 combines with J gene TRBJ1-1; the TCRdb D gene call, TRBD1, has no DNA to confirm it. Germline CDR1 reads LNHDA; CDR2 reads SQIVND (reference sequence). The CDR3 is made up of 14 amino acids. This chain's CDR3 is CASSIEGENTEAFF.

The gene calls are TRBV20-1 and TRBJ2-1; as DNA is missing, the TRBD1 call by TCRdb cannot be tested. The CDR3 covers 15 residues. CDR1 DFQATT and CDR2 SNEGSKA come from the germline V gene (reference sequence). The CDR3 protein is CSARVGGWTYNEQFF.

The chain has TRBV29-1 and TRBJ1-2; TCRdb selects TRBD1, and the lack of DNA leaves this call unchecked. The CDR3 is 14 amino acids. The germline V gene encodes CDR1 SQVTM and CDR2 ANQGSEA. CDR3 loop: CSARGDKGPYGYTF.

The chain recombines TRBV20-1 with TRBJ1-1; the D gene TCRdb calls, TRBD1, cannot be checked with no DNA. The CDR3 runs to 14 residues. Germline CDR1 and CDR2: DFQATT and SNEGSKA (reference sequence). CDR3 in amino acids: CSARKSGGNTEAFF.

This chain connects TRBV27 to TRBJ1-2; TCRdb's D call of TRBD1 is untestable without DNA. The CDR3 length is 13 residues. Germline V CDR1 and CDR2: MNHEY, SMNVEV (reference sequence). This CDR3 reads CASSLSRQGGYTF.

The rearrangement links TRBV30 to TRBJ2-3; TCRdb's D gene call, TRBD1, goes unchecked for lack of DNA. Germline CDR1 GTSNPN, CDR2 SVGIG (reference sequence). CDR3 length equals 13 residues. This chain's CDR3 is CAGRDRVTDTQYF. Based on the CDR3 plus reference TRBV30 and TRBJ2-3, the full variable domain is SQTIHQWPATLVQPVGSPLSLECTVEGTSNPNLYWYRQAAGRGLQLLFYSVGIGQISSEVPQNLSASRPQDRQFILSSKKLLLSDSGFYLCAGRDRVTDTQYFGPGTRLTVL.

The CDR3 spells CSARGWGVSYEQYF. The chain joins TRBV20-1 to TRBJ2-7. This CDR3 has 14 amino acids. Germline V gene sequence: CDR1 DFQATT, CDR2 SNEGSKA (reference sequence).